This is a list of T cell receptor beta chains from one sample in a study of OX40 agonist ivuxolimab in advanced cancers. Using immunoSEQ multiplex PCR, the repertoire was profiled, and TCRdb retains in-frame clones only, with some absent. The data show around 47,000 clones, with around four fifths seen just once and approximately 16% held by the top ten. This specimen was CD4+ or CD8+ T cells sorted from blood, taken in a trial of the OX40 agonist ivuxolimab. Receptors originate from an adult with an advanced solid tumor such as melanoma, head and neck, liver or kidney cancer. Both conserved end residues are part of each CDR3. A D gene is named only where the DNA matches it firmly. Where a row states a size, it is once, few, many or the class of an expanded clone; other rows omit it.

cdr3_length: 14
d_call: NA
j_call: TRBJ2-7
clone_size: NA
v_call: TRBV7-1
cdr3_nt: TGTGCCAGCAGCTTAAGGGTAGGGTTGTACGAGCAGTACTTC
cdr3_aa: CASSLRVGLYEQYF

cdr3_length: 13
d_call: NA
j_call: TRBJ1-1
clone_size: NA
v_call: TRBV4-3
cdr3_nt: TGCGCCAGCAGCCCTCCAGGGAGTACTGAAGCTTTCTTT
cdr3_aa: CASSPPGSTEAFF

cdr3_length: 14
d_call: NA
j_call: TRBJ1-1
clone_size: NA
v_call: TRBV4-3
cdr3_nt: TGCGCCAGCAGCCAAGACAGTGTCTACACTGAAGCTTTCTTT
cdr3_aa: CASSQDSVYTEAFF

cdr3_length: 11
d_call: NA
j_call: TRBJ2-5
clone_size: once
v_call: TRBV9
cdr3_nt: TGTGCCAGCAGCGTAGCTGAGACCCAGTACTTC
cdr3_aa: CASSVAETQYF

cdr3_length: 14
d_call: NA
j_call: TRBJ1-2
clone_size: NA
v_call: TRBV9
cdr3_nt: TGTGCCAGCCTAGGACGGTCGGTGAACTATGGCTACACCTTC
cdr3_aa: CASLGRSVNYGYTF

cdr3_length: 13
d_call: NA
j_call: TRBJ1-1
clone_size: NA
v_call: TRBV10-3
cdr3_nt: TGTGCCATCAGTGAGGCACAGCACACTGAAGCTTTCTTT
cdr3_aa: CAISEAQHTEAFF

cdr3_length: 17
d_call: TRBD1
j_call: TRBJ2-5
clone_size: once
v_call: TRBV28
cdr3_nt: TGTGCCAGCAGTTCCAGGTGGACAGGGGCTCGGCAAGAGACCCAGTACTTC
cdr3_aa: CASSSRWTGARQETQYF

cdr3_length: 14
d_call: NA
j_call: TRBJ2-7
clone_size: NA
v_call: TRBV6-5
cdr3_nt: TGTGCCAGCAGTTACTCGGGACGGCCTAGAGAGCAGTACTTC
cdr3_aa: CASSYSGRPREQYF

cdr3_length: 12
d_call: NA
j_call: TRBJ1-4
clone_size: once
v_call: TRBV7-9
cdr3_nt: TGTGCCAGCAGCAAGGGGCGGGAAAAACTGTTTTTT
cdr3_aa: CASSKGREKLFF

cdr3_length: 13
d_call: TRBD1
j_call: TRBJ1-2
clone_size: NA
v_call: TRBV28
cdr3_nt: TGTGCCAGCAGTTCACAGGGGGACTATGGCTACACCTTC
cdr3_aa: CASSSQGDYGYTF

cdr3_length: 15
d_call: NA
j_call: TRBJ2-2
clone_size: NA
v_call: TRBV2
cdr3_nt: TGTGCCAGCAGTGGGGGGTGGCGGAGCACCGGGGAGCTGTTTTTT
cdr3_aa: CASSGGWRSTGELFF

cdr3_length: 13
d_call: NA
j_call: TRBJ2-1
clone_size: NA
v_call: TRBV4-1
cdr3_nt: TGCGCCAGCAGCCAAGGGGGCGGCAATGAGCAGTTCTTC
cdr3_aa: CASSQGGGNEQFF

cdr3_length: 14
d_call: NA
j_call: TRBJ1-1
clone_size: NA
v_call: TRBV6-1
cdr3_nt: TGTGCCAGCAGTGAAGCAGGGGCGAACACTGAAGCTTTCTTT
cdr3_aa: CASSEAGANTEAFF

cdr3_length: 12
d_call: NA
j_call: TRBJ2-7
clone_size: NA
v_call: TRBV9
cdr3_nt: TGTGCCAGCAGCGTCGAAGGGGTCGAGCAGTACTTC
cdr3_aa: CASSVEGVEQYF

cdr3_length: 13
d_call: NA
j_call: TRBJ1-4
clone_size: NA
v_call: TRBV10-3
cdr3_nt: TGTGCCATCAGTGACCCATCAGCGGAAAAACTGTTTTTT
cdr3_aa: CAISDPSAEKLFF

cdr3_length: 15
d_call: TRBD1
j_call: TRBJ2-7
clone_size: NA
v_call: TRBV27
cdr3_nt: TGTGCCAGCACTAGAGTAGGGGGCCCGGCCTACGAGCAGTACTTC
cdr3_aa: CASTRVGGPAYEQYF

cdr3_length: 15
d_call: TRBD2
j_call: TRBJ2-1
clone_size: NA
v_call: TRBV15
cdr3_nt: TGTGCCACCAGCTCAGCTAGCGGGTCTTACAATGAGCAGTTCTTC
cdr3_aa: CATSSASGSYNEQFF

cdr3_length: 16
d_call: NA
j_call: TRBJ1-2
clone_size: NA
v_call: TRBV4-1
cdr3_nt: TGCGCCAGCAGCCAAGATCATGGGACAACGGATTATGGCTACACCTTC
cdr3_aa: CASSQDHGTTDYGYTF

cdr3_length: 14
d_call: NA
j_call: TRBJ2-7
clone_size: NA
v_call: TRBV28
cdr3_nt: TGTGCCAGCAGGGCCGCGGGGTTGGGATACGAGCAGTACTTC
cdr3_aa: CASRAAGLGYEQYF

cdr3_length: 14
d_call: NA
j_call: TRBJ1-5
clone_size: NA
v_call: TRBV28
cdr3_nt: TGTGCCAGCAGGTACAGGGAGGGGAATCAGCCCCAGCATTTT
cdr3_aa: CASRYREGNQPQHF

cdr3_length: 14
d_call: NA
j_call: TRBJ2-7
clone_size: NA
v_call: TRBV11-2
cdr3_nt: TGTGCCAGCAGCTTAGAATACAACTCCTACGAGCAGTACTTC
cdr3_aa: CASSLEYNSYEQYF

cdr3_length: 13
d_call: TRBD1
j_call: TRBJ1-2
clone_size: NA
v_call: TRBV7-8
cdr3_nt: TGTGCCAGCAGCCCGGGACAGAACTATGGCTACACCTTC
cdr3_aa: CASSPGQNYGYTF

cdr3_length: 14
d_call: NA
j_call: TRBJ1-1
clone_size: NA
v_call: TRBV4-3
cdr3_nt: TGCGCCAGCAGCCAAGACCGGGGCTACACTGAAGCTTTCTTT
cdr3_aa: CASSQDRGYTEAFF

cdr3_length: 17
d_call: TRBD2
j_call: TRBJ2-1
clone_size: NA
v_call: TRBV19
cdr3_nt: TGTGCCAGTAGTCCCAGGGCCGCGCTAGCGGTCTACAATGAGCAGTTCTTC
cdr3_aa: CASSPRAALAVYNEQFF

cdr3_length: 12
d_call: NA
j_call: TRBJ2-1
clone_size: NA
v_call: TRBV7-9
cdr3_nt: TGTGCCAGCAGCTTAGGGTTAGCGGAGCAGTTCTTC
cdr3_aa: CASSLGLAEQFF

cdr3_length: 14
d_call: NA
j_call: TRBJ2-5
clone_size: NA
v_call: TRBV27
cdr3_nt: TGTGCCAGCAGTTGGGGAGGAAACGAAGAGACCCAGTACTTC
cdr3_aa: CASSWGGNEETQYF

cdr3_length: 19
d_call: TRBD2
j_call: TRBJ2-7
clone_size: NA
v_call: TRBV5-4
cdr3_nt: TGTGCCAGCAGCCAAGAGCCCGGACTAGCGGGAGGGTTCTCCTACGAGCAGTACTTC
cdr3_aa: CASSQEPGLAGGFSYEQYF

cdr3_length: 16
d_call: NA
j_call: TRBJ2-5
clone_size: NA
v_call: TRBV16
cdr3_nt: TGTGCCAGCAGCCAGTCGTCAGGGTCGTACCAAGAGACCCAGTACTTC
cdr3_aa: CASSQSSGSYQETQYF

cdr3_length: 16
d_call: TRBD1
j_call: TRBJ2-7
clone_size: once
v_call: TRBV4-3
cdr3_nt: TGCGCCAGCAGCCAGGCCGGGACAGGGGGGGCCTACGAGCAGTACTTC
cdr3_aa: CASSQAGTGGAYEQYF

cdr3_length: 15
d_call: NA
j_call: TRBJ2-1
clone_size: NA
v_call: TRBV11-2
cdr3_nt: TGTGCCAGCAGCTTAGCGGCGGGTATCAGGAAAGAGCAGTTCTTC
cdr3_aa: CASSLAAGIRKEQFF

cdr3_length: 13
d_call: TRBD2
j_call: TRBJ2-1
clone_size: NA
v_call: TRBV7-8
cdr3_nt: TGTGCCAGCAGTTACGGGGGGGGGAATGAGCAGTTCTTC
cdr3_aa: CASSYGGGNEQFF

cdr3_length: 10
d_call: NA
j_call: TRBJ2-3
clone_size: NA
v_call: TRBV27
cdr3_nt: TGTGCCAGCAGGGGTGGTACGCAGTATTTT
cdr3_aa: CASRGGTQYF

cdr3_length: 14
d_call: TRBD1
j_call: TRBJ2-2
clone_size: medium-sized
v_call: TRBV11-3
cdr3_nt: TGTGCCAGCCTCGACAGGGGGGACACCGGGGAGCTGTTTTTT
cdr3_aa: CASLDRGDTGELFF

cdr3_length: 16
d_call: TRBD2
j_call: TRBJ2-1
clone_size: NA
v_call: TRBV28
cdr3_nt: TGTGCCAGCAGCCCACTAGCGGAGGCCCCCTACAATGAGCAGTTCTTC
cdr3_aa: CASSPLAEAPYNEQFF

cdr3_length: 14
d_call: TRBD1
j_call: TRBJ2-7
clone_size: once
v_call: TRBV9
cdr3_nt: TGTGCCAGCAGCGTAGAGGGACAGTCCTACGAGCAGTACTTC
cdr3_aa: CASSVEGQSYEQYF

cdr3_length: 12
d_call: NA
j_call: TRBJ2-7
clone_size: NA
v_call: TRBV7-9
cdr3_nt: TGTGCCAGCAGCCCTGCAGCCTACGAGCAGTACTTC
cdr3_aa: CASSPAAYEQYF

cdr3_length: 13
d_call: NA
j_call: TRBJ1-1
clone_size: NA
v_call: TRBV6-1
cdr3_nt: TGTGCCAGCAGTGAAATGGGGAACACTGAAGCTTTCTTT
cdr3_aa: CASSEMGNTEAFF

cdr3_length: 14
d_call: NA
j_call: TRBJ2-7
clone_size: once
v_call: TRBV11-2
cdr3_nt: TGTGCCAGCAGCACCGGCGGATTGACCTACGAGCAGTACTTC
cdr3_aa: CASSTGGLTYEQYF

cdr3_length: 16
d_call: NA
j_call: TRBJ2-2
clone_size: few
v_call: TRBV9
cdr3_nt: TGTGCCAGCAGCGCGCCCTTGGGGGGGAACACCGGGGAGCTGTTTTTT
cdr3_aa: CASSAPLGGNTGELFF

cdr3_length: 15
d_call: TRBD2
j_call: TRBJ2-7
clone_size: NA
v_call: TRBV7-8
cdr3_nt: TGTGCCAGCAACCGTTATCGGGGAGGGCCCTACGAGCAGTACTTC
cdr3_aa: CASNRYRGGPYEQYF

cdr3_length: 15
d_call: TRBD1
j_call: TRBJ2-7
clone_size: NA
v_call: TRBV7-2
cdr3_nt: TGTGCCAGCAGCTTAGTAGGACAGGGGTTCAACGAGCAGTACTTC
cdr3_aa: CASSLVGQGFNEQYF

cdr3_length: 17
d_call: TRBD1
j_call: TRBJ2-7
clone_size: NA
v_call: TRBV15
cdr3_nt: TGTGCCACCAGCAGAGCTAGTGGGACAGGGAGCCCCCACGAGCAGTACTTC
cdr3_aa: CATSRASGTGSPHEQYF

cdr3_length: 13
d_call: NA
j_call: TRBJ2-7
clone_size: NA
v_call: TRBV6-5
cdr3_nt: TGTGCCAGCAGTCCGACAGACTCCTACGAGCAGTACTTC
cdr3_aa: CASSPTDSYEQYF

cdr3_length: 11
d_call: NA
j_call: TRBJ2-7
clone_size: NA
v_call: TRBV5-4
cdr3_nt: TGTGCCAGCAGCAGCCTCTACGAGCAGTACTTC
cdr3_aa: CASSSLYEQYF

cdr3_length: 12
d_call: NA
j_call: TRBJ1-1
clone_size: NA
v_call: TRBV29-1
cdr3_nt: TGCAGCGTTGAGATGACAGCGCCTGAAGCTTTCTTT
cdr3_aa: CSVEMTAPEAFF

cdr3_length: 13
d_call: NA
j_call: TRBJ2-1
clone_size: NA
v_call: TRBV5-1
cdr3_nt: TGCGCCAGCAGCTTGGACCCAGAGAGTGAGCAGTTCTTC
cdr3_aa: CASSLDPESEQFF

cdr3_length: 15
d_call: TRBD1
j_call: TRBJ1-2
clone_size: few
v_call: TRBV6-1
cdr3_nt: TGTGCCAGCAGTGAAGGACAGGGGATCAACTATGGCTACACCTTC
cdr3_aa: CASSEGQGINYGYTF

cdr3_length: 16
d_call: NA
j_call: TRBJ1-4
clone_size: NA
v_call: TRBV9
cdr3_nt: TGTGCCAGCAGCGTAGGCGAGGATCCGACTAATGAAAAACTGTTTTTT
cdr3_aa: CASSVGEDPTNEKLFF